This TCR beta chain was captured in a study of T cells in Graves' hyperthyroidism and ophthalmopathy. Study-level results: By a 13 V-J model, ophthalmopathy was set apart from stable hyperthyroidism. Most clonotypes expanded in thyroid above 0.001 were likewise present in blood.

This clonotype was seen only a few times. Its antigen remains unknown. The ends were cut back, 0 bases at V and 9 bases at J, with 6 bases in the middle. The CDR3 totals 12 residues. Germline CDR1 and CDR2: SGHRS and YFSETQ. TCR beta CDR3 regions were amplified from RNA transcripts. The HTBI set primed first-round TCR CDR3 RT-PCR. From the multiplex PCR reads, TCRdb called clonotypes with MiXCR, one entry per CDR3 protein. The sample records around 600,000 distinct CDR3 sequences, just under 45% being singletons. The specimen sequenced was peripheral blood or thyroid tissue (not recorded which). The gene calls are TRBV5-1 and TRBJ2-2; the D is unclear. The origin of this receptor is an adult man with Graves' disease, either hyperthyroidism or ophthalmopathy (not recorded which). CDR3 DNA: TGCGCCAGCAGCTTGGAAGATAGGGAGCTGTTTTTT. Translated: CASSLEDRELFF.